This record concerns one T cell receptor beta chain sequence. Priming with a constant-region primer yielded TCR beta cDNA from about 480 ng total RNA. Three rounds of nested multiplex PCR with slightly modified ARM-PCR produced TCR beta libraries. Researchers ran the first two PCR rounds for approximately 9 cycles each with TRBV1-TRBV30 forward primers and a C-beta reverse primer. A single record per CDR3 protein comes from TCRdb applying MiXCR to the multiplex PCR reads. The sample shows about 130,000 distinct CDR3 sequences, approximately 64% of them seen only once. This sample was taken from a study of tumor-infiltrating lymphocytes in primary liver carcinoma. V lost 1 base and J 8 bases, leaving 9 bases between the germline ends. Germline V gene data show CDR1 as SGHRS and CDR2 as YFSETQ. The CDR3 has 12 residues. Investigators took RNA and DNA out together from roughly 21-30 mg of unsorted bulk tissue. Chronic HBV infection, untreated so far, was present in the patients.

Sequencing input: liver tumor tissue from sampling region 3. As to subset: tumor region T3, left-lateral pole. V is TRBV5-1 and J is TRBJ1-1; possible D gene TRBD1, 6 bases. This receptor was obtained from a woman aged 60-75 years with primary liver carcinoma and hepatitis B virus infection. The chain's CDR3 is CASSLITGEAFF. CDR3 in DNA: TGCGCCAGCAGCTTGATCACAGGGGAAGCTTTCTTT.